This T cell receptor beta chain was captured in a study of shared clonotypes between healthy human individuals. A word on this clone: Its antigen is still unknown.

Each sorted subset replicate got 200 ng genomic DNA, 30,000 or so genomes. Generated by immunoSEQ multiplex PCR, the TCRdb table keeps only in-frame clones and is missing some. The sample holds about 820,000 clones, approximately 92% seen once. Only CD45RO-negative cells positively selected for CCR7 counted as naive CD8 cells, so terminally differentiated effector memory CD45RA+ cells were excluded. Study-level findings and limits: For naive CD4 cells, around 5% of clonotypes were shared across several donors. Generally, estimated richness proved larger in naive subsets than it did in memory subsets.

The clonotype was recovered from a man under 40 in good health. Specimen: naive CD8+ T cells sorted from blood.

The CDR3 coding sequence is TGTGCCAGCACCGGACTAGCGGCCTCGAGTGAGCAGTTCTTC. Amino acid sequence: CASTGLAASSEQFF. The chain is built from TRBV7-6 and TRBJ2-1; 10 nucleotides match TRBD2. Trimming removed 7 bases from V and 9 bases from J; junction bases left unmatched: 9. This CDR3 comprises 14 residues. Germline V gene data show CDR1 as SGHVS and CDR2 as FNYEAQ. The full variable domain, its missing parts supplied by reference TRBV7-6 and TRBJ2-1, is GAGVSQSPRYKVTKRGQDVALRCDPISGHVSLYWYRQALGQGPEFLTYFNYEAQQDKSGLPNDRFSAERPEGSISTLTIQRTEQRDSAMYRCASTGLAASSEQFFGPGTRLTVL.